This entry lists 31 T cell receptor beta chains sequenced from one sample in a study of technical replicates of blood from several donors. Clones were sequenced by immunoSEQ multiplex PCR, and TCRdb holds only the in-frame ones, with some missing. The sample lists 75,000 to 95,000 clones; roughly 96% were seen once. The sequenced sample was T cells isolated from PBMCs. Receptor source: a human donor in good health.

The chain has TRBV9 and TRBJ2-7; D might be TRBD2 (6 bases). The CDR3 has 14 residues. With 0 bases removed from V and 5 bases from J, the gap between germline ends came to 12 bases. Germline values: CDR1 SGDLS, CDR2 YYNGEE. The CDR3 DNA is TGTGCCAGCAGCGTAGATTGGGGGGTCAACGAGCAGTACTTC. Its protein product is CASSVDWGVNEQYF.

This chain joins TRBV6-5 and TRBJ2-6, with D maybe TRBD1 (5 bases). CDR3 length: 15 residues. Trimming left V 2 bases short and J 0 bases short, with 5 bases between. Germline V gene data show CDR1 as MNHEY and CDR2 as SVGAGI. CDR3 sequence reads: CASSYQGSGANVLTF. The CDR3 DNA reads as TGTGCCAGCAGTTACCAGGGCTCTGGGGCCAACGTCCTGACTTTC.

This CDR3 is CASRDRAYEQYF. CDR3 DNA: TGTGCCAGTAGAGACAGAGCCTACGAGCAGTACTTC. The chain joins TRBV19 to TRBJ2-7; TRBD1 is a possible D gene (5 bases). This CDR3 has 12 amino acids. Deletions cut 6 bases from V and 2 bases from J, with 8 bases between. CDR1 LNHDA and CDR2 SQIVND come from the germline V gene (reference sequence).

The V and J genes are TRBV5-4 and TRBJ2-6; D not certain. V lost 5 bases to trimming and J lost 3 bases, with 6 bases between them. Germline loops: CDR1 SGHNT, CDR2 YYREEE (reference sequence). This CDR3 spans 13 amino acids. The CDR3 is CASSLSGANVLTF. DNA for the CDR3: TGTGCCAGCAGTCTGAGTGGGGCCAACGTCCTGACTTTC.

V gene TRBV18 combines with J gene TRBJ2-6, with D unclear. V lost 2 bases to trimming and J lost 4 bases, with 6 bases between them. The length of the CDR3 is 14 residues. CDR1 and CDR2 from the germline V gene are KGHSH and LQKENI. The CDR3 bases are TGTGCCAGCTCACCAGTACTCGGGGCCAACGTCCTGACTTTC. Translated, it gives CASSPVLGANVLTF.

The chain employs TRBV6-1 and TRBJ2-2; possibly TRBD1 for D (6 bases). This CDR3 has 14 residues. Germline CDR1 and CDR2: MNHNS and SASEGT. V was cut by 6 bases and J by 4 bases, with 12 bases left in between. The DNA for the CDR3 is TGTGCCAGCAGATTGGGACACAGCACCGGGGAGCTGTTTTTT. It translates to CASRLGHSTGELFF.

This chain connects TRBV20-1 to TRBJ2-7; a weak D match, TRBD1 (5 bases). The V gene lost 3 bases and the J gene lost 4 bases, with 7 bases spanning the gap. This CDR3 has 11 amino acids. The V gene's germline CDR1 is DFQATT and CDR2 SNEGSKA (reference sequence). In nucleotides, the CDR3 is TGCAGTGCTAGCGACAGATACGAGCAGTACTTC. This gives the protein CSASDRYEQYF.

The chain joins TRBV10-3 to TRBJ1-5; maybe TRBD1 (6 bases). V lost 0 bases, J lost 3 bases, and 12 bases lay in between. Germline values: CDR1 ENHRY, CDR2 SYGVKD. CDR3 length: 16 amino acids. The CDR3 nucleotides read TGTGCCATCAGTGAGTCAGCAGGGGATTACAATCAGCCCCAGCATTTT. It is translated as CAISESAGDYNQPQHF.

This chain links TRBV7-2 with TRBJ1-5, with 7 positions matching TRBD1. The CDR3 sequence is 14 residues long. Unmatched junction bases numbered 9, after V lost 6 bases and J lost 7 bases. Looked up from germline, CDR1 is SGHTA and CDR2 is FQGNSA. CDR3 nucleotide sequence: TGTGCCAGCAGGCCGACAGGGCCGGGCCAGCCCCAGCATTTT. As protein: CASRPTGPGQPQHF.

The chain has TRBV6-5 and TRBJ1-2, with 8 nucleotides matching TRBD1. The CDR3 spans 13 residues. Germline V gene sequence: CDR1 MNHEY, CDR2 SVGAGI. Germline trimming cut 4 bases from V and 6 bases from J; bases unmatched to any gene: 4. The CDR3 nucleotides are TGTGCCAGCAGTTCGCAGGGGGCGAATGGCTACACCTTC. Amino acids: CASSSQGANGYTF.

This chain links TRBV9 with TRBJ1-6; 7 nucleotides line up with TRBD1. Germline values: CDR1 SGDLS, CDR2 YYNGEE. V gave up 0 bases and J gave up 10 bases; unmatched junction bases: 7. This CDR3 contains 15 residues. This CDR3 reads CASSVARRGNSPLHF. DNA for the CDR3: TGTGCCAGCAGCGTAGCTCGCAGGGGGAACTCACCCCTCCACTTT. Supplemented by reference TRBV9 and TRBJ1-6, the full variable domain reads DSGVTQTPKHLITATGQRVTLRCSPRSGDLSVYWYQQSLDQGLQFLIQYYNGEERAKGNILERFSAQQFPDLHSELNLSSLELGDSALYFCASSVARRGNSPLHFGNGTRLTVT.

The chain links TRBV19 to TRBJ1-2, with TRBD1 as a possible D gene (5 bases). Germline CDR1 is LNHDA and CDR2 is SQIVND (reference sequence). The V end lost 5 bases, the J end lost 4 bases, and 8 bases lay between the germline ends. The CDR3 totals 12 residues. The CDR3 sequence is CASSSDSYGYTF. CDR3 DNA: TGTGCCAGTAGTTCCGACAGCTATGGCTACACCTTC.

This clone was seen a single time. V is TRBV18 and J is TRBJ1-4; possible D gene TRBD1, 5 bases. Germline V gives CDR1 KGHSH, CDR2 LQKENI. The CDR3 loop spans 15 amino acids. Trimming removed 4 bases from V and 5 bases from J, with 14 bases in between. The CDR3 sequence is CASSQGQERNEKLFF. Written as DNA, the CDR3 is TGTGCCAGCTCACAGGGGCAGGAGAGAAATGAAAAACTGTTTTTT. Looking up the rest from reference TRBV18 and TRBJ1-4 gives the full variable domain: NAGVMQNPRHLVRRRGQEARLRCSPMKGHSHVYWYRQLPEEGLKFMVYLQKENIIDESGMPKERFSAEFPKEGPSILRIQQVVRGDSAAYFCASSQGQERNEKLFFGSGTQLSVL.

In DNA form, the CDR3 reads TGTGCCACCCAAATGGCGGGGGACTATGGCTACACCTTC. This translates into CATQMAGDYGYTF. The chain uses TRBV10-3 and TRBJ1-2; D might be TRBD1 (5 bases). Germline CDR1 ENHRY, CDR2 SYGVKD. The CDR3 runs 13 residues. V lost 10 bases to trimming and J lost 3 bases, with 15 bases between them.

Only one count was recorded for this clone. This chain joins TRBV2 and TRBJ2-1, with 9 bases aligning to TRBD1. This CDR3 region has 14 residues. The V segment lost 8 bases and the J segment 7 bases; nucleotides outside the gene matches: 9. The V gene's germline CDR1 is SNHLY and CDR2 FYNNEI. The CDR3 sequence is CASLGTGILNEQFF. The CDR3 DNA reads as TGTGCCAGCCTCGGGACAGGGATTTTAAATGAGCAGTTCTTC.

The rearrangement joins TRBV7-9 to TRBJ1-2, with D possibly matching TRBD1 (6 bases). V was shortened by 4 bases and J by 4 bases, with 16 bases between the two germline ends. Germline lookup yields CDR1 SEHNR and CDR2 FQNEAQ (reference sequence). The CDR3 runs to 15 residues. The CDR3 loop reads CASSSYVDRIYGYTF. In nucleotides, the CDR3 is TGTGCCAGCAGCTCTTATGTTGACAGGATCTATGGCTACACCTTC.

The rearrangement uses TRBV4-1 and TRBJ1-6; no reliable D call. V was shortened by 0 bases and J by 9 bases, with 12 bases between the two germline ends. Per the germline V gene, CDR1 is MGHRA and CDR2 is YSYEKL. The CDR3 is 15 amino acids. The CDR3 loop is CASSQDPGIGSPLHF. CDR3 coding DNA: TGCGCCAGCAGCCAAGATCCGGGGATCGGTTCACCCCTCCACTTT.

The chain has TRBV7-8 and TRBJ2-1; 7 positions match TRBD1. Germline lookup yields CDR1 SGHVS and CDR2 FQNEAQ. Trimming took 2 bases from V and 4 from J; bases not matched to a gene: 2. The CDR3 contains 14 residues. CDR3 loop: CASSLLTGYNEQFF. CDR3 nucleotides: TGTGCCAGCAGCTTACTGACAGGGTACAATGAGCAGTTCTTC.

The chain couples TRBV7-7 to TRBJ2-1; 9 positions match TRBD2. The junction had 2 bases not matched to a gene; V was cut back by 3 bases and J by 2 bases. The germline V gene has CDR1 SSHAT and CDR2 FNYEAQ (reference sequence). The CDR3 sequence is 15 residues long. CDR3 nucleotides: TGTGCCAGCAGCTTCGGGACTAGCCCCTACAATGAGCAGTTCTTC. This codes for CASSFGTSPYNEQFF.

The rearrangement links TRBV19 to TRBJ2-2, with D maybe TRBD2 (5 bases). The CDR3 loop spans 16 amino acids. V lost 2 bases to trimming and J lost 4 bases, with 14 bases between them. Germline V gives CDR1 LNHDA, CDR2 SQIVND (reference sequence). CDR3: CASSIRESRPTGELFF. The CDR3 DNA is TGTGCCAGTAGTATAAGGGAGTCGCGTCCCACCGGGGAGCTGTTTTTT. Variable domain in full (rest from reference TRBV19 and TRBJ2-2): DGGITQSPKYLFRKEGQNVTLSCEQNLNHDAMYWYRQDPGQGLRLIYYSQIVNDFQKGDIAEGYSVSREKKESFPLTVTSAQKNPTAFYLCASSIRESRPTGELFFGEGSRLTVL.

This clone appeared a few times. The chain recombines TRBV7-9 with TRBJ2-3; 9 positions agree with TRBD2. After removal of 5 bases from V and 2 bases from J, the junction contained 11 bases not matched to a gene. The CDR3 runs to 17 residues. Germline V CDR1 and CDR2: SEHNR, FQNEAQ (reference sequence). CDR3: CASSASGAGGLTDTQYF. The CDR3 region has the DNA TGTGCCAGCAGCGCCTCTGGAGCGGGGGGCCTCACAGATACGCAGTATTTT.

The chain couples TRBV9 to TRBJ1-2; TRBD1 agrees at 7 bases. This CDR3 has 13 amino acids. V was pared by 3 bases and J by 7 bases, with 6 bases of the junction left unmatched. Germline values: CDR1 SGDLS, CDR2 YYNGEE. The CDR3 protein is CASSGYRGSGYTF. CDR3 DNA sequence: TGTGCCAGCAGCGGATACAGGGGTTCTGGCTACACCTTC.

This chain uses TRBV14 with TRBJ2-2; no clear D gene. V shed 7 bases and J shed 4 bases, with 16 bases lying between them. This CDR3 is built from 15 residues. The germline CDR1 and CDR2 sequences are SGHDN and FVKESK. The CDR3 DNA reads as TGTGCCAGCAACCCCCTGGGCCATCCCACCGGGGAGCTGTTTTTT. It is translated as CASNPLGHPTGELFF.

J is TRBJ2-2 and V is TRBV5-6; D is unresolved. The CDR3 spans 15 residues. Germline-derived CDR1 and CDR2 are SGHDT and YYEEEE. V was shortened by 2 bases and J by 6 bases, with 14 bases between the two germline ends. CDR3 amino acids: CASSFLRPLPGELFF. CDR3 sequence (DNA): TGTGCCAGCAGCTTTTTGCGCCCCCTTCCCGGGGAGCTGTTTTTT.

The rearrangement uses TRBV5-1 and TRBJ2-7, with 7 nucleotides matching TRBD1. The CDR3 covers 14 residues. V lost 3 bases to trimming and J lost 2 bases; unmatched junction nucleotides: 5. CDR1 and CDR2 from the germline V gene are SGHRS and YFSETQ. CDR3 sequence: CASSWRQGAYEQYF. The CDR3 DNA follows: TGCGCCAGCAGCTGGAGACAGGGTGCCTACGAGCAGTACTTC.

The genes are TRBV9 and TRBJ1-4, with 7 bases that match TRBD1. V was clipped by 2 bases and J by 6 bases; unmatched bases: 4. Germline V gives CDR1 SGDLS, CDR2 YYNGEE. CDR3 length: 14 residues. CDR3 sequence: CASSVTGVDEKLFF. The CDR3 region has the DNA TGTGCCAGCAGCGTTACAGGGGTGGATGAAAAACTGTTTTTT.

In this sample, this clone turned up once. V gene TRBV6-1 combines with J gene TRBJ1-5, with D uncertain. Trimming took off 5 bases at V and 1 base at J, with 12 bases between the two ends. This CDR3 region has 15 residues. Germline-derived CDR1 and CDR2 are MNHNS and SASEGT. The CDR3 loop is CASSIHERSNQPQHF. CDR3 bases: TGTGCCAGCAGTATCCACGAGAGGAGCAATCAGCCCCAGCATTTT.

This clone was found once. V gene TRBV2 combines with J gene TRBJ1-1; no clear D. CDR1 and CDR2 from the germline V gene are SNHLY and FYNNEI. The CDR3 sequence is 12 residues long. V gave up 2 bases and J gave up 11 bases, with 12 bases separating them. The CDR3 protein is CASSESRARAFF. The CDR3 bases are TGTGCCAGCAGTGAATCGAGGGCTAGGGCTTTCTTT.

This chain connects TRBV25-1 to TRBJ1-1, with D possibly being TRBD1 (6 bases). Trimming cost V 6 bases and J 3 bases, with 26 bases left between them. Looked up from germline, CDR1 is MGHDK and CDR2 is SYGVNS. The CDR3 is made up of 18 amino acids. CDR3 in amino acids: CASRGAWAGWIQYTEAFF. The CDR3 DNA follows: TGTGCCAGCAGGGGGGCATGGGCAGGGTGGATTCAGTACACTGAAGCTTTCTTT.

The CDR3 nucleotides read TGTGCCAGCAGTCCACCCACAGGGGGCTATGGCTACACCTTC. This codes for CASSPPTGGYGYTF. This chain joins TRBV6-6 and TRBJ1-2, with 8 nucleotides matching TRBD1. The germline V gene has CDR1 MNHNY and CDR2 SVGAGI (reference sequence). The trim removed 5 bases at V and 4 bases at J, leaving 6 bases unmatched. The CDR3 extends over 14 amino acids.

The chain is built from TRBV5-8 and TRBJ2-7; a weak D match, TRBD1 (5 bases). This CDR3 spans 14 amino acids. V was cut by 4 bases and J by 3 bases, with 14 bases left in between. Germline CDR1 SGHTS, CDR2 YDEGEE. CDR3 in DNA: TGTGCCAGCAGCACTACAGGATTGGGCTACGAGCAGTACTTC. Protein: CASSTTGLGYEQYF.